The TCR beta chain under discussion was sequenced for a study of blood T cells in healthy people across ages. Germline CDR1 MDHEN, CDR2 SYDVKM. The V gene lost 7 bases and the J gene lost 0 bases, with 11 bases spanning the gap. The CDR3 has 14 amino acids. Study-wide results and limits: Shifts in expanded clonotypes may have been confounded by donor CMV status, which was unknown.

Total RNA, at least 6 micrograms per sample, was extracted from PBMCs. Points on this clonotype: Its antigen is not known.

Using a J-beta primer mix together with a sample-barcoded 5' primer, a second PCR was run for about 7 to 12 cycles. Per sample, CDR3-containing paired-end reads numbered at least 2.5 million. MiXCR, run by TCRdb on the 5' RACE reads, gives a single entry per CDR3 protein. The sample holds hundreds of thousands of distinct CDR3 sequences, approximately 53% seen once. The sample consisted of blood. The source is a man between 35 and 55 years old in good health. This chain connects TRBV28 to TRBJ2-3; D is unclear. CDR3 coding DNA: TGTGCCAGCAAGGACCCTGTCAGCACAGATACGCAGTATTTT. This sequence encodes CASKDPVSTDTQYF.